This T cell receptor (beta chain) stems from a study of Graves' ophthalmopathy and Graves' hyperthyroidism. This clonotype was seen many times. Its antigen is undetermined. The study amplified TCR beta CDR3 regions using RNA transcripts. RT-PCR was first run with HTBI primers, then multiplex PCR in a second round. One entry per CDR3 protein, called by TCRdb with MiXCR from the multiplex PCR reads. This sample has about 210,000 distinct CDR3 sequences, with approximately 28% found just once. CDR1 is SGHRS, CDR2 YFSETQ, per germline. Trimming pared 1 base from V and 4 bases from J, leaving 11 bases between. The CDR3 is 15 residues long. Overall study findings and caveats: A roughly 80% specificity and around 90% sensitivity were achieved by a 13-signature model that separated ophthalmopathy from stable hyperthyroidism.

The chain employs TRBV5-1 and TRBJ2-2; no clear D. This receptor was taken from a man between 50 and 59 years old with Graves' ophthalmopathy. Specimen: peripheral blood. CDR3 in amino acids: CASSLQGKGTGELFF. Written as DNA, the CDR3 is TGCGCCAGCAGCTTGCAAGGGAAAGGCACCGGGGAGCTGTTTTTT. Using reference TRBV5-1 and TRBJ2-2 for the parts outside the CDR3, the full variable domain is KAGVTQTPRYLIKTRGQQVTLSCSPISGHRSVSWYQQTPGQGLQFLFEYFSETQRNKGNFPGRFSGRQFSNSRSEMNVSTLELGDSALYLCASSLQGKGTGELFFGEGSRLTVL.